The rows below give T cell receptor beta chains drawn from one sample of a study of T cells in tuberculosis. TCRdb's table, derived via immunoSEQ multiplex PCR, lists solely in-frame clones and lacks some. The table records tens of thousands of clones, 85% to 95% of them present only once. The specimen was PBMCs. The receptors were gathered from a donor aged 10-30 years with latent tuberculosis or without tuberculosis infection. Some clones in this sample may be carry-over from other donors' samples. Each CDR3 is given without its conserved first and last residue. The order of the fields is CDR3 protein, J gene, V gene, CDR3 length.

CDR3aa: ASSLRGGPNYGYT
j_gene: TRBJ1-2
v_gene: TRBV28
len: 13

CDR3aa: ASRRRLAASTDTQY
j_gene: TRBJ2-3
v_gene: TRBV2
len: 14

CDR3aa: ASSQGAGTNEKLF
j_gene: TRBJ1-4
v_gene: TRBV4-1
len: 13

CDR3aa: ASSYFRGISQEQY
j_gene: TRBJ2-7
v_gene: TRBV6-5
len: 13

CDR3aa: AWTPGSAGELF
j_gene: TRBJ2-2
v_gene: TRBV30
len: 11

CDR3aa: AWDGGGLAVNTEAF
j_gene: TRBJ1-1
v_gene: TRBV30
len: 14

CDR3aa: ASRSPGGEQY
j_gene: .
v_gene: TRBV6-5
len: 10

CDR3aa: AISDSEGVNQPQH
j_gene: TRBJ1-5
v_gene: TRBV10-3
len: 13

CDR3aa: ATSSQQGIPPQH
j_gene: TRBJ1-5
v_gene: TRBV15
len: 12

CDR3aa: ASSVQGSGNTIY
j_gene: TRBJ1-3
v_gene: TRBV9
len: 12

CDR3aa: AISGVDSGYIQY
j_gene: TRBJ2-4
v_gene: TRBV10-3
len: 12

CDR3aa: ASSPWTDSPLH
j_gene: TRBJ1-6
v_gene: TRBV7-9
len: 11

CDR3aa: ASSLPQELYT
j_gene: TRBJ1-2
v_gene: TRBV13
len: 10

CDR3aa: ASSRTGASYNEQF
j_gene: TRBJ2-1
v_gene: TRBV27
len: 13

CDR3aa: ASSRGLTYEQY
j_gene: TRBJ2-7
v_gene: TRBV27
len: 11

CDR3aa: AWSRGTEGAGNTIY
j_gene: TRBJ1-3
v_gene: TRBV30
len: 14

CDR3aa: AWSPTPGQGALSNTGELF
j_gene: TRBJ2-2
v_gene: TRBV30
len: 18

CDR3aa: ASSIRQGFTDTQY
j_gene: TRBJ2-3
v_gene: TRBV13
len: 13

CDR3aa: ASSLTGTSGRNEQF
j_gene: TRBJ2-1
v_gene: TRBV28
len: 14

CDR3aa: ASSSGQGSYNEQF
j_gene: TRBJ2-1
v_gene: TRBV5-1
len: 13

CDR3aa: AWSLPGGKED
j_gene: TRBJ2-5
v_gene: TRBV30
len: 10

CDR3aa: ASSLALPGVETQY
j_gene: TRBJ2-5
v_gene: TRBV7-9
len: 13

CDR3aa: ASKEGEGIGTEAF
j_gene: TRBJ1-1
v_gene: TRBV9
len: 13

CDR3aa: ASSVVQGAVEQF
j_gene: TRBJ2-1
v_gene: TRBV9
len: 12

CDR3aa: ASSFDGLAKNIQY
j_gene: TRBJ2-4
v_gene: TRBV5-5
len: 13

CDR3aa: ASSLAGSDNTEAF
j_gene: TRBJ1-1
v_gene: TRBV5-1
len: 13

CDR3aa: AWSVRQGQGYEQY
j_gene: TRBJ2-7
v_gene: TRBV30
len: 13

CDR3aa: SARQSEAF
j_gene: TRBJ1-1
v_gene: TRBV20-1
len: 8

CDR3aa: ASSLASVQAPAKNIQY
j_gene: TRBJ2-4
v_gene: TRBV5-1
len: 16

CDR3aa: ASSVGGQLTEAF
j_gene: TRBJ1-1
v_gene: TRBV9
len: 12

CDR3aa: ASSLTGTGNTIY
j_gene: TRBJ1-3
v_gene: TRBV28
len: 12

CDR3aa: ASSEGKGGYEQY
j_gene: TRBJ2-7
v_gene: TRBV10-2
len: 12

CDR3aa: ASSLETGITETQY
j_gene: TRBJ2-5
v_gene: TRBV5-4
len: 13

CDR3aa: AWSRPGQGVSRNSPLH
j_gene: TRBJ1-6
v_gene: TRBV30
len: 16

CDR3aa: ASSGGTSGRVNEQF
j_gene: TRBJ2-1
v_gene: TRBV7-7
len: 14

CDR3aa: ASSLEGALGYGYT
j_gene: TRBJ1-2
v_gene: TRBV5-1
len: 13

CDR3aa: ASSFPGTPYEQY
j_gene: TRBJ2-7
v_gene: TRBV11-2
len: 12

CDR3aa: ASRERGITDTQY
j_gene: TRBJ2-3
v_gene: TRBV5-8
len: 12

CDR3aa: ASSLGGGASENEQF
j_gene: TRBJ2-1
v_gene: TRBV7-8
len: 14

CDR3aa: ASSQSRLAGAGETQY
j_gene: TRBJ2-5
v_gene: TRBV4-1
len: 15

CDR3aa: ASSSGPGNTIY
j_gene: TRBJ1-3
v_gene: TRBV5-8
len: 11

CDR3aa: ASSVGGGTPVNTEAF
j_gene: TRBJ1-1
v_gene: TRBV9
len: 15

CDR3aa: ATSTPSTDTQY
j_gene: TRBJ2-3
v_gene: TRBV28
len: 11

CDR3aa: ASSPPGGDEKLF
j_gene: TRBJ1-4
v_gene: TRBV7-6
len: 12

CDR3aa: ASTPTGTEQY
j_gene: TRBJ2-7
v_gene: TRBV7-9
len: 10

CDR3aa: ATNPHRTSGRKNEQF
j_gene: TRBJ2-1
v_gene: TRBV15
len: 15

CDR3aa: ASSLNSEKLF
j_gene: TRBJ1-4
v_gene: TRBV5-4
len: 10

CDR3aa: ASSIGGTSATTTQY
j_gene: TRBJ2-5
v_gene: TRBV19
len: 14

CDR3aa: ASSLTGTEDSEQY
j_gene: TRBJ2-7
v_gene: TRBV7-9
len: 13

CDR3aa: ASSLRREGFGETQY
j_gene: TRBJ2-5
v_gene: TRBV5-6
len: 14

CDR3aa: ASSADRPYEQY
j_gene: TRBJ2-7
v_gene: TRBV5-5
len: 11

CDR3aa: ASSIGLAYSYEQY
j_gene: TRBJ2-7
v_gene: TRBV7-8
len: 13

CDR3aa: AISETNSVHSYEQY
j_gene: TRBJ2-7
v_gene: TRBV10-3
len: 14